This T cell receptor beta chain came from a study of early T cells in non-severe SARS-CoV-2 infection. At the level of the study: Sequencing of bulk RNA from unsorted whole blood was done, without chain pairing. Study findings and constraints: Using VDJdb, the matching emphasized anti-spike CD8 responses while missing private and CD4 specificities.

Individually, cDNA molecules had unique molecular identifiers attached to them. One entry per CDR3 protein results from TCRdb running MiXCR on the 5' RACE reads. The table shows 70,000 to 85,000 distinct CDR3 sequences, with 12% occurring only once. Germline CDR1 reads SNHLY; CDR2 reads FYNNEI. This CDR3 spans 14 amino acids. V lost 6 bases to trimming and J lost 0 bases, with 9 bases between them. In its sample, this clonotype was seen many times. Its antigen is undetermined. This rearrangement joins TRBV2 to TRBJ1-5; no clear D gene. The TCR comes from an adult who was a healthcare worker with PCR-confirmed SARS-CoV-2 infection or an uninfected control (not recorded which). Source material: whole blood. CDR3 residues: CASRETDSNQPQHF. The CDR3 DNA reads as TGTGCCAGCAGGGAGACGGATAGCAATCAGCCCCAGCATTTT.